This TCR beta chain is drawn from a study of T cells in Graves' hyperthyroidism and ophthalmopathy. The junction had 7 bases not matched to a gene; V was cut back by 5 bases and J by 4 bases. Germline CDR1 reads SGHAT; CDR2 reads FQNNGV. The CDR3 is made up of 15 amino acids. In this sample, this clonotype turned up a few times. Regions amplified from RNA transcripts were the TCR beta CDR3 regions. First-round RT-PCR targeting the TCR CDR3 was performed with the HTBI primer set. TCRdb passed the multiplex PCR reads through MiXCR, listing each CDR3 protein once. This table has hundreds of thousands of distinct CDR3 sequences, 16% appearing once.

The material sequenced was blood. The chain combines TRBV11-2 with TRBJ1-3, with 8 bases that match TRBD1. The source of this sequence is a woman between 35 and 50 years old with Graves' ophthalmopathy. The DNA for the CDR3 is TGTGCCAGCAGCAAGACAGGGGAGGCGGGAAACACCATATATTTT. Its protein is CASSKTGEAGNTIYF.